These 30 T cell receptor beta chains share one sample of origin, sequenced in a study of PD-L1 blockade in urothelial cancer. Indicated time point: peripheral blood 6 weeks after treatment start. TCRdb keeps only in-frame clones here, not all; method: immunoSEQ multiplex PCR. The table records some 41,000 clones, about 88% of them present only once. The specimen comprised PBMCs, sampled around atezolizumab (anti-PD-L1) treatment. The receptors were sampled from a man aged 70-80 years with urothelial cancer.

The gene calls are TRBV5-1 and TRBJ1-1, with a tentative D call TRBD1 (5 bases). CDR1 and CDR2 (germline): SGHRS, YFSETQ. Deletions cut 1 base from V and 4 bases from J, with 11 bases between. This CDR3 is built from 14 residues. The CDR3 loop is CASSLLGGLTEAFF. In DNA form, the CDR3 reads TGCGCCAGCAGCTTGCTGGGGGGTCTCACTGAAGCTTTCTTT.

The CDR3 protein is CASSLAEGGVNDGELFF. The DNA of the CDR3 is TGCGCCAGCAGCTTGGCCGAGGGAGGGGTGAACGACGGGGAGCTGTTTTTT. The chain employs TRBV5-1 and TRBJ2-2, with 7 positions matching TRBD2. Germline trimming cut 0 bases from V and 7 bases from J; bases unmatched to any gene: 12. CDR3 length: 17 amino acids. Germline assignment: CDR1 SGHRS and CDR2 YFSETQ. Drawing the rest from reference TRBV5-1 and TRBJ2-2, the complete variable domain is KAGVTQTPRYLIKTRGQQVTLSCSPISGHRSVSWYQQTPGQGLQFLFEYFSETQRNKGNFPGRFSGRQFSNSRSEMNVSTLELGDSALYLCASSLAEGGVNDGELFFGEGSRLTVL.

The chain links TRBV18 to TRBJ2-7; maybe TRBD1 (6 bases). Germline CDR1 and CDR2: KGHSH and LQKENI. The CDR3 covers 14 residues. Trimming took 5 bases from V and 6 from J, leaving 17 bases between them. CDR3 coding DNA: TGTGCCAGCTCAACCGAAACAGGGATAGTCGAGCAGTACTTC. Its protein is CASSTETGIVEQYF.

The chain has TRBV6-1 and TRBJ1-5, with unresolved D. The CDR3 has 13 residues. V was clipped by 2 bases and J by 4 bases, with 6 bases between them. Germline lookup yields CDR1 MNHNS and CDR2 SASEGT. The CDR3 loop is CASSESANQPQHF. CDR3 DNA: TGTGCCAGCAGTGAATCCGCGAATCAGCCCCAGCATTTT.

V is TRBV7-9 and J is TRBJ2-7, with 10 positions matching TRBD1. The CDR3 has 15 residues. Germline V CDR1 and CDR2: SEHNR, FQNEAQ (reference sequence). V lost 4 bases and J lost 3; bases outside the gene matches: 6. CDR3 sequence reads: CASSSWTGGDYEQYF. Here the CDR3 DNA reads TGTGCCAGCAGCTCATGGACAGGGGGAGACTACGAGCAGTACTTC.

This clone was seen just once. The V and J genes are TRBV5-1 and TRBJ2-1; D remains ambiguous. V lost 2 bases and J lost 0, with 9 bases in between. This CDR3 is 15 amino acids long. The germline CDR1 and CDR2 sequences are SGHRS and YFSETQ. The CDR3 coding sequence is TGCGCCAGCAGCTTTACAGAGAACTCCTACAATGAGCAGTTCTTC. Translation gives CASSFTENSYNEQFF.

This chain uses TRBV7-2 with TRBJ2-3; TRBD1 is a possible D gene (5 bases). The CDR3 consists of 14 residues. Between the trimmed V and J ends, which lost 1 base and 5 bases, there was a span of 10 bases. Germline V gene lookup returns CDR1 SGHTA and CDR2 FQGNSA. CDR3 nucleotides: TGTGCCAGCAGCTTAGGATGGGGCATAGATACGCAGTATTTT. Translating gives CASSLGWGIDTQYF.

CDR3 residues: CASRDRVRSDVQFF. The CDR3 nucleotides are TGTGCCAGCAGAGACAGGGTGCGGAGTGACGTGCAGTTCTTC. The rearrangement joins TRBV2 to TRBJ2-1; 7 nucleotides line up with TRBD1. Germline assignment: CDR1 SNHLY and CDR2 FYNNEI. The length of the CDR3 is 14 residues. V dropped 6 bases and J dropped 12; count of bases not matched to a gene: 14.

The rearrangement links TRBV9 to TRBJ2-3; the D is unclear. V gave up 5 bases and J gave up 6 bases, with 10 bases separating them. The CDR3 is 12 residues long. Germline V gene lookup returns CDR1 SGDLS and CDR2 YYNGEE. CDR3 sequence (DNA): TGTGCCAGCAGTCAGATGGAGGATACGCAGTATTTT. Protein: CASSQMEDTQYF.

This chain links TRBV5-5 with TRBJ2-7; the D gene is possibly TRBD1 (6 bases). Trimming left V 2 bases short and J 2 bases short, with 17 bases between. Germline V lookup: CDR1 SGHKS, CDR2 YYEKEE (reference sequence). The CDR3 has 16 amino acids. The CDR3 coding sequence is TGTGCCAGCAGCTTATCCCGCAAACAGGGAACCTACGAGCAGTACTTC. Protein product: CASSLSRKQGTYEQYF.

As to this clone: Given the absence of the conserved phenylalanine or tryptophan at the CDR3 end, a read error is likely. No DNA is shown, since the ends of the CDR3 on it are uncertain; the CDR3 is the one TCRdb lists. The chain couples TRBV11-3 to TRBJ2-7; the table's D call of TRBD2 was not tested on the DNA. Per germline, CDR1 SGHNT and CDR2 YENEEA. The CDR3 adds up to 10 amino acids, both ends counted. The chain's CDR3 is CASITRSTLG.

This sequence joins TRBV30 and TRBJ2-7; 7 bases line up with TRBD1. J was trimmed by 1 base and V by 0 bases; bases with no gene match: 9. This CDR3 has 16 residues. Germline V CDR1 and CDR2: GTSNPN, SVGIG (reference sequence). The CDR3 DNA follows: TGTGCCTGGAGTGTACCCAGGACAGGATTTTCCTACGAGCAGTACTTC. This gives the protein CAWSVPRTGFSYEQYF.

The chain combines TRBV30 with TRBJ1-5; possible D gene TRBD1, 5 bases. Trimming took 5 bases from V and 7 from J, leaving 12 bases between them. Germline CDR1 GTSNPN, CDR2 SVGIG (reference sequence). The CDR3 consists of 12 residues. Written as DNA, the CDR3 is TGTGCCTGGGGCAGGGCAGGGCAGCCCCAGCATTTT. This codes for CAWGRAGQPQHF.

Note on this clone: The same CDR3 is also encoded by other DNA sequences in this sample. The V gene is TRBV5-1, the J gene TRBJ2-7, with D possibly being TRBD2 (5 bases). V was pared by 4 bases and J by 3 bases, with 5 bases between. Germline assignment: CDR1 SGHRS and CDR2 YFSETQ. The CDR3 is made up of 11 amino acids. The CDR3 bases are TGCGCCAGCAGCCGGGGCTACGAGCAGTACTTC. This encodes CASSRGYEQYF.

In DNA form, the CDR3 reads TGTGCCAGCAGCTTCTACCGGGGGACAGGGTCTGGAAACACCATATATTTT. Translated: CASSFYRGTGSGNTIYF. V usage is TRBV5-8 and J usage is TRBJ1-3; 9 positions agree with TRBD1. V was pared by 2 bases and J by 1 base, with 7 bases of the junction left unmatched. The CDR3 sequence is 17 residues long. Germline CDR1 reads SGHTS; CDR2 reads YDEGEE.

This clone occurred a few times. The chain has TRBV19 and TRBJ1-5; D possibly corresponds to TRBD1 (5 bases). Trimming took 6 bases from V and 5 from J, leaving 11 bases between them. CDR1 and CDR2 (germline): LNHDA, SQIVND (reference sequence). The CDR3 has 13 residues. Here the CDR3 DNA reads TGTGCCAGTAGGACAGCCTGGGATCAGCCCCAGCATTTT. Translation: CASRTAWDQPQHF.

The gene calls are TRBV5-1 and TRBJ2-5; 8 positions agree with TRBD1. This CDR3 spans 16 amino acids. Germline V lookup: CDR1 SGHRS, CDR2 YFSETQ. Trimming removed 0 bases from V and 0 bases from J; junction bases left unmatched: 4. The CDR3 here is CASSLGQGSNQETQYF. Written as DNA, the CDR3 is TGCGCCAGCAGCTTGGGACAGGGGAGTAACCAAGAGACCCAGTACTTC.

The chain uses TRBV7-9 and TRBJ2-3, with 7 bases fitting TRBD1. V shed 5 bases, J shed 2 bases, and the junction held 4 bases outside the gene matches. The V gene's germline CDR1 is SEHNR and CDR2 FQNEAQ (reference sequence). The CDR3 consists of 14 residues. CDR3 loop: CASSPGQLTDTQYF. CDR3 DNA: TGTGCCAGCAGCCCGGGACAGCTCACAGATACGCAGTATTTT.

V gene TRBV4-2 combines with J gene TRBJ2-7, with D unresolved. Germline CDR1 LGHNA, CDR2 YNFKEQ. The CDR3 totals 13 residues. Trimming stripped 1 base from V and 4 bases from J, with 8 bases between. The CDR3 here is CASSQGLSYEQYF. DNA for the CDR3: TGTGCCAGCAGCCAAGGACTGTCTTACGAGCAGTACTTC.

The chain carries TRBV19 and TRBJ2-2, with TRBD1 matching over 12 bases. This CDR3 is 16 amino acids long. The trim removed 4 bases at V and 5 bases at J, leaving 5 bases unmatched. Germline assignment: CDR1 LNHDA and CDR2 SQIVND (reference sequence). The CDR3 spells CASSKGQGAGTGELFF. Here the CDR3 DNA reads TGTGCCAGTAGTAAGGGACAGGGGGCGGGTACCGGGGAGCTGTTTTTT.

This chain uses TRBV19 with TRBJ2-2, with TRBD2 as a possible D gene (6 bases). The CDR3 extends over 15 amino acids. Trimming stripped 4 bases from V and 5 bases from J, with 14 bases between. CDR1 and CDR2 from the germline V gene are LNHDA and SQIVND (reference sequence). CDR3 bases: TGTGCCAGTAGTACCCGGGGGTGGGGTACCGGGGAGCTGTTTTTT. It specifies CASSTRGWGTGELFF.

V and J are TRBV4-1 and TRBJ2-5, with 10 positions matching TRBD2. The V and J ends lost 0 bases and 7 bases, in that order; junction bases with no gene match: 11. The germline CDR1 and CDR2 sequences are MGHRA and YSYEKL. The CDR3 loop spans 17 amino acids. The CDR3 here is CASSQEVGLAPRGTQYF. CDR3 in DNA: TGCGCCAGCAGCCAAGAAGTGGGACTAGCGCCAAGAGGGACCCAGTACTTC.

CDR3 residues: CASSFSPIGLAGALTGELFF. CDR3 nucleotides: TGTGCCAGCTCATTCTCTCCGATCGGACTAGCGGGAGCTTTGACCGGGGAGCTGTTTTTT. The chain employs TRBV18 and TRBJ2-2, with 13 nucleotides matching TRBD2. This CDR3 spans 20 amino acids. With 5 bases clipped from V and 5 bases from J, the junction kept 17 bases outside the gene matches. CDR1 and CDR2 from the germline V gene are KGHSH and LQKENI.

A few counts support this clone. V is TRBV4-1 and J is TRBJ1-5; 8 positions match TRBD1. The CDR3 consists of 16 residues. The ends lost 1 base at V and 0 bases at J; junction bases unmatched: 2. Germline-derived CDR1 and CDR2 are MGHRA and YSYEKL. The CDR3 DNA sequence: TGCGCCAGCAGCCAAGGGACAGGGTATAGCAATCAGCCCCAGCATTTT. This translates into CASSQGTGYSNQPQHF.

The J gene is TRBJ1-1, the V gene TRBV5-1; D is unclear. The V and J ends lost 4 bases and 0 bases respectively, with 13 bases between them. The CDR3 covers 15 residues. Germline CDR1 SGHRS, CDR2 YFSETQ. The CDR3 DNA reads as TGCGCCAGCAGCCAACTCGGGGAGATGAACACTGAAGCTTTCTTT. This codes for CASSQLGEMNTEAFF.

The gene calls are TRBV4-2 and TRBJ2-7; maybe TRBD2 (5 bases). CDR3 length: 13 residues. Germline values: CDR1 LGHNA, CDR2 YNFKEQ. Between the trimmed V and J ends, which lost 0 bases and 7 bases, there was a span of 10 bases. CDR3 in DNA: TGTGCCAGCAGCCAAGATAAGGGAGCGGAGCAGTACTTC. Translated: CASSQDKGAEQYF.

This chain links TRBV11-1 with TRBJ2-5, with 11 nucleotides matching TRBD2. The J segment lost 3 bases and the V segment lost 5 bases, leaving 8 bases of the junction unmatched. The length of the CDR3 is 16 residues. Germline assignment: CDR1 SGHAT and CDR2 FQDESV (reference sequence). DNA of the CDR3: TGTGCCAGCAGCACTACCGGGACTAGCGGAAAAGAGACCCAGTACTTC. Translation gives CASSTTGTSGKETQYF.

This rearrangement joins TRBV7-9 to TRBJ2-6; D gene ambiguous. Germline CDR1 reads SEHNR; CDR2 reads FQNEAQ (reference sequence). Trimming removed 3 bases from V and 5 bases from J, with 5 bases in between. CDR3 length: 13 amino acids. The CDR3 DNA is TGTGCCAGCAGCTTTTCCTGGGCCAACGTCCTGACTTTC. Translated, it gives CASSFSWANVLTF.

The rearrangement links TRBV11-2 to TRBJ1-2; D is possibly TRBD1 (6 bases). CDR3 length: 15 residues. Deletions cut 5 bases from V and 0 bases from J, with 13 bases between. Per the germline V gene, CDR1 is SGHAT and CDR2 is FQNNGV. Here the CDR3 reads CASSEQTGPNYGYTF. In nucleotides, the CDR3 is TGTGCCAGCAGCGAACAGACAGGTCCTAACTATGGCTACACCTTC.

This clone was seen a handful of times. V gene TRBV13 combines with J gene TRBJ2-2; D is unresolved. Germline V gene sequence: CDR1 PRHDT, CDR2 FYEKMQ (reference sequence). The CDR3 sequence is 15 residues long. V dropped 2 bases and J dropped 1 base, with 8 bases sitting between them. The chain's CDR3 is CASSLKQRNTGELFF. The CDR3 coding sequence is TGTGCCAGCAGCTTAAAACAGAGGAACACCGGGGAGCTGTTTTTT.